Presented here are 4 T cell receptor beta chains from one specimen sequenced in a study of identical twins. TCRdb itself ran the 5' RACE reads through MiXCR, one entry per CDR3 protein. The sample shows some 790,000 distinct CDR3 sequences, about 18% of them seen only once. This sample was also put to use in a study of T cells expressing NK-cell markers.

The specimen was PBMCs. The source is a woman between 18 and 29 years old in good health.

The table lists this clonotype with a few counts. The gene calls are TRBV27 and TRBJ1-6, with 7 nucleotides matching TRBD1. Germline V CDR1 and CDR2: MNHEY, SMNVEV (reference sequence). V lost 3 bases and J lost 14; bases outside the gene matches: 13. The CDR3 spans 15 residues. CDR3 residues: CASSLTGTVILALHF. The CDR3 nucleotides read TGTGCCAGCAGTTTGACCGGGACAGTGATCTTGGCCCTCCACTTT.

The V call is TRBV6-1, the J call TRBJ2-1; TRBD2 is a possible D gene (5 bases). CDR1 is MNHNS, CDR2 SASEGT, per germline. This CDR3 has 14 residues. V lost 7 bases, J lost 4 bases, and 14 bases lay in between. DNA of the CDR3: TGTGCCAGCATGGGAGTTGTTCTGTACAATGAGCAGTTCTTC. It specifies CASMGVVLYNEQFF.

This clonotype was detected a few times. The chain joins TRBV5-4 to TRBJ2-1, with 7 bases fitting TRBD2. The CDR3 loop spans 17 amino acids. Germline V CDR1 and CDR2: SGHNT, YYREEE (reference sequence). Losses at the gene ends were 2 bases for V and 7 bases for J; bases not matched to a gene: 15. The CDR3: CASSFLNVRGSINEQFF. CDR3 sequence (DNA): TGTGCCAGCAGCTTTCTGAATGTGCGGGGGTCAATAAATGAGCAGTTCTTC.

This sequence joins TRBV2 and TRBJ2-5; D may be TRBD1 or TRBD2 (6 bases each). Trimming removed 8 bases at V and 7 bases at J, with 20 bases between. Germline lookup yields CDR1 SNHLY and CDR2 FYNNEI. The CDR3 is 14 residues long. CDR3 residues: CASWVSGAEGTQYF. The CDR3 DNA follows: TGTGCCAGCTGGGTATCGGGGGCCGAGGGGACCCAGTACTTC.